The source of this T cell receptor (beta chain) is a study of cytomegalovirus exposure and HLA in healthy donors. This CDR3 comprises 14 residues. The germline V gene encodes CDR1 ENHRY and CDR2 SYGVKD. Germline trimming cut 9 bases from V and 7 bases from J; bases unmatched to any gene: 10. Primers for the PCR totalled 60 Vbeta and 13 Jbeta. The repertoire was sequenced with immunoSEQ multiplex PCR; TCRdb's copy has only in-frame clones and lacks some. The profile shows about 100,000 clones, approximately 76% of them singletons. Study results and caveats: The majority of CMV-associated TCR beta chains were reported as apparently HLA-restricted in a later analysis. An analysis done earlier found most TCR beta V segments productive about 90% or about 30% of the time.

On this clone itself: Its target is not known.

J is TRBJ2-2 and V is TRBV10-3; 8 bases agree with TRBD2. The sequenced sample consisted of PBMCs. The source is an older woman in good health and CMV-seropositive. As DNA, the CDR3 is TGTGCCATTTCGGAGCGGGAGCTCAGCGGGGAGCTGTTTTTT. This encodes CAISERELSGELFF.